These 28 T cell receptor beta chains came from one sample sequenced in a study of blood T cell repertoires in COVID-19. Sequenced by immunoSEQ multiplex PCR; TCRdb stores in-frame clones only, minus some. The sample lists about 170,000 clones; 70% to 85% were seen once. Sequenced input: peripheral blood. Source of these receptors: a man in his sixties who had recovered from COVID-19.

J is TRBJ1-3 and V is TRBV4-3; a possible D gene is TRBD1 (5 bases). There are 15 residues in the CDR3. Trimming left V 0 bases short and J 2 bases short, with 8 bases between. The germline CDR1 and CDR2 sequences are LGHNA and YSLEER. CDR3 in amino acids: CASSQDIGAGNTIYF. CDR3 coding DNA: TGCGCCAGCAGCCAAGATATAGGGGCTGGAAACACCATATATTTT.

This clone was detected once. The DNA of the CDR3 is TGTGCCAGCAGGATGACAGGGGAAGAGCAGTTCTTC. Amino acids: CASRMTGEEQFF. The V gene is TRBV7-9, the J gene TRBJ2-1, with 8 positions matching TRBD1. The V segment lost 6 bases and the J segment 10 bases; nucleotides outside the gene matches: 5. Per the germline V gene, CDR1 is SEHNR and CDR2 is FQNEAQ (reference sequence). The CDR3 has 12 residues.

This clone was counted only a few times. This sequence joins TRBV9 and TRBJ2-5; D may be TRBD2 (6 bases). CDR3 length: 14 amino acids. CDR1 is SGDLS and CDR2 is YYNGEE in the germline V gene. The V gene lost 0 bases and the J gene lost 1 base, with 7 bases spanning the gap. CDR3 in amino acids: CASSVGGTQETQYF. The CDR3 bases are TGTGCCAGCAGCGTAGGCGGGACCCAAGAGACCCAGTACTTC. Using reference TRBV9 and TRBJ2-5 for the parts outside the CDR3, the full variable domain is DSGVTQTPKHLITATGQRVTLRCSPRSGDLSVYWYQQSLDQGLQFLIQYYNGEERAKGNILERFSAQQFPDLHSELNLSSLELGDSALYFCASSVGGTQETQYFGPGTRLLVL.

The genes are TRBV29-1 and TRBJ2-3, with 7 bases matching TRBD1. V shed 5 bases, J shed 3 bases, and the junction held 11 bases outside the gene matches. Germline-derived CDR1 and CDR2 are SQVTM and ANQGSEA. The CDR3 consists of 15 residues. This chain's CDR3 is CSVLRQGARTDTQYF. For the CDR3, the DNA is TGCAGCGTTCTAAGACAGGGTGCGAGGACAGATACGCAGTATTTT.

The rearrangement uses TRBV7-3 and TRBJ2-1, with D tentatively TRBD2 (6 bases). The CDR3 loop spans 15 amino acids. Germline V gene lookup returns CDR1 SGHTA and CDR2 FQGTGA. V was trimmed by 4 bases and J by 7 bases, leaving 17 bases between them. CDR3 in DNA: TGTGCCAGCAGCTCCCAGGGAGGTGGAATTAATGAGCAGTTCTTC. Protein sequence: CASSSQGGGINEQFF.

This sequence joins TRBV5-7 and TRBJ1-1; no clear D. TRBV5-7 is flagged as an ORF with uncertain function. The CDR3 sequence is 14 residues long. With 3 bases removed from V and 5 bases from J, the gap between germline ends came to 14 bases. The chain's CDR3 is CASSCDPGGTEAFF. For the CDR3, the DNA is TGTGCCAGCAGCTGCGACCCCGGCGGGACTGAAGCTTTCTTT.

The chain recombines TRBV5-1 with TRBJ2-7; D uncertain. The CDR3 is made up of 13 amino acids. V was trimmed by 4 bases and J by 4 bases, leaving 12 bases between them. Germline-derived CDR1 and CDR2 are SGHRS and YFSETQ. The CDR3 DNA follows: TGCGCCAGCAGCAGCATATTATCGTACGAGCAGTACTTC. Translating gives CASSSILSYEQYF.

The chain uses TRBV2 and TRBJ1-5; 7 bases are a match to TRBD1. The CDR3 totals 14 residues. The V and J ends lost 4 bases and 5 bases, in that order; junction bases with no gene match: 5. Per germline, CDR1 SNHLY and CDR2 FYNNEI. The CDR3 loop reads CASSVEGGHQPQHF. CDR3 nucleotides: TGTGCCAGCAGTGTGGAAGGGGGCCATCAGCCCCAGCATTTT.

The J gene is TRBJ1-2, the V gene TRBV3-1 (or the pseudogene TRBV3-2), with 8 positions matching TRBD1. V was clipped by 4 bases and J by 4 bases; unmatched bases: 2. The CDR3 spans 13 residues. Germline V gives CDR1 LGHDT, CDR2 YNNKEL (reference sequence). CDR3 region: CASSPRGPYGYTF. CDR3 in DNA: TGTGCCAGCAGCCCCAGGGGGCCCTATGGCTACACCTTC.

V is TRBV30 and J is TRBJ1-4, with TRBD1 matching 12 bases. Germline CDR1 reads GTSNPN; CDR2 reads SVGIG (reference sequence). V lost 5 bases and J lost 4; bases outside the gene matches: 8. The CDR3 sequence is 16 residues long. The CDR3 DNA is TGTGCCTGGTCAAGGGGACAGGGGGCGCGTAATGAAAAACTGTTTTTT. Protein product: CAWSRGQGARNEKLFF.

This chain uses TRBV24-1 with TRBJ1-2; no definite D call. This CDR3 has 13 amino acids. Deletions cut 5 bases from V and 4 bases from J, with 10 bases between. Germline-derived CDR1 and CDR2 are KGHDR and SFDVKD. The CDR3 DNA follows: TGTGCCACCAGTGCGGGGTTCGGCTATGGCTACACCTTC. Translating gives CATSAGFGYGYTF.

The rearrangement uses TRBV5-5 and TRBJ2-5; D uncertain. In germline, CDR1 is SGHKS, CDR2 YYEKEE (reference sequence). Trimming stripped 3 bases from V and 5 bases from J, with 5 bases between. The CDR3 runs to 11 residues. The DNA of the CDR3 is TGTGCCAGCAGCTCCCTGGAGACCCAGTACTTC. Translated: CASSSLETQYF. The full variable domain, in which reference TRBV5-5 and TRBJ2-5 provide the parts outside the CDR3, is DAGVTQSPTHLIKTRGQQVTLRCSPISGHKSVSWYQQVLGQGPQFIFQYYEKEERGRGNFPDRFSARQFPNYSSELNVNALLLGDSALYLCASSSLETQYFGPGTRLLVL.

This clone was seen once. This chain links TRBV4-3 with TRBJ1-6, with D possibly matching TRBD1 (6 bases). Germline V gene sequence: CDR1 LGHNA, CDR2 YSLEER. With 0 bases removed from V and 9 bases from J, the gap between germline ends came to 12 bases. This CDR3 comprises 15 residues. The CDR3 region is CASSQDGTHSSPLHF. The CDR3 DNA reads TGCGCCAGCAGCCAAGATGGGACACATAGTTCACCCCTCCACTTT.

This rearrangement joins TRBV9 to TRBJ2-4; D unclear. V was trimmed by 4 bases and J by 0 bases, leaving 8 bases between them. The CDR3 spans 14 residues. Looked up from germline, CDR1 is SGDLS and CDR2 is YYNGEE. CDR3 bases: TGTGCCAGCAGCTCTAGTCTAGCCAAAAACATTCAGTACTTC. Its translation is CASSSSLAKNIQYF.

As DNA, the CDR3 is TGTGCCAGCTCACAGCAGACAGGGTCTAATGAAAAACTGTTTTTT. This gives the protein CASSQQTGSNEKLFF. The chain couples TRBV18 to TRBJ1-4, with TRBD1 matching 7 bases. CDR3 length equals 15 residues. With 4 bases clipped from V and 3 bases from J, the junction kept 5 bases outside the gene matches. The germline V gene has CDR1 KGHSH and CDR2 LQKENI.

J is TRBJ1-4 and V is TRBV6-5; 10 positions match TRBD1. Germline V lookup: CDR1 MNHEY, CDR2 SVGAGI. The CDR3 loop spans 14 amino acids. V trimming: 7 bases; J trimming: 8 bases; junction bases outside the gene matches: 7. In DNA form, the CDR3 reads TGTGCCAGCACCTACCGGACAGGGGGGGAAAAACTGTTTTTT. As protein: CASTYRTGGEKLFF.

The genes are TRBV19 and TRBJ1-2; 7 nucleotides match TRBD1. The V gene's germline CDR1 is LNHDA and CDR2 SQIVND (reference sequence). The CDR3 length is 15 residues. The V gene end was trimmed by 4 bases and the J gene end by 8 bases; junction bases not matched to a gene: 13. In nucleotides, the CDR3 is TGTGCCAGTAGTAATTGGGACAGCCTAGGGTCCGGCTACACCTTC. Encoded protein: CASSNWDSLGSGYTF.

The rearrangement joins TRBV21-1 to TRBJ2-1; TRBD2 is the table's D call and was not checked against the DNA. TRBV21-1 is described as a pseudogene. The length of the CDR3 is 19 residues. The CDR3 DNA reads TGTGCCAGCAGCAAAGAAGTGTCTAGCGGGGGGGCCAAACGGAATGAGCAGTTCTTC. It encodes CASSKEVSSGGAKRNEQFF.

This chain links TRBV19 with TRBJ1-2; TRBD1 matches at 7 bases. Germline CDR1 is LNHDA and CDR2 is SQIVND (reference sequence). The CDR3 totals 14 residues. V lost 6 bases to trimming and J lost 2 bases; unmatched junction nucleotides: 6. The CDR3 protein is CASRPGTANYGYTF. CDR3 DNA: TGTGCCAGTAGGCCCGGGACAGCCAACTATGGCTACACCTTC.

This sequence joins TRBV5-1 and TRBJ2-1, with D possibly being TRBD1 (6 bases). V dropped 0 bases and J dropped 5 bases, with 12 bases sitting between them. The CDR3 has 15 amino acids. Germline-derived CDR1 and CDR2 are SGHRS and YFSETQ. The CDR3: CASSLVGARNNEQFF. The CDR3 nucleotides read TGCGCCAGCAGCTTGGTGGGGGCGAGGAACAATGAGCAGTTCTTC.

The rearrangement joins TRBV7-2 to TRBJ2-3; 9 nucleotides line up with TRBD2. CDR3 size: 16 residues. Germline V lookup: CDR1 SGHTA, CDR2 FQGNSA. The junction had 10 bases not matched to a gene; V was cut back by 9 bases and J by 0 bases. CDR3 bases: TGTGCCAGTCTGGGTAGCGGGGGCCCTAGCACAGATACGCAGTATTTT. Translating it yields CASLGSGGPSTDTQYF.

This rearrangement joins TRBV10-3 to TRBJ1-5; D unresolved. The V gene lost 4 bases and the J gene lost 0 bases, with 7 bases spanning the gap. The CDR3 runs to 14 residues. From germline, CDR1 is ENHRY and CDR2 SYGVKD. The CDR3 spells CAISATGSNQPQHF. The CDR3 coding sequence is TGTGCCATCAGTGCGACGGGTAGCAATCAGCCCCAGCATTTT.

The gene calls are TRBV19 and TRBJ2-7; 9 bases fit TRBD1. In germline, CDR1 is LNHDA, CDR2 SQIVND (reference sequence). The CDR3 is 15 amino acids. Losses at the gene ends were 5 bases for V and 5 bases for J; bases not matched to a gene: 10. DNA of the CDR3: TGTGCCAGTAGTTCACTACAGGGGGCGGTGGACGAGCAGTACTTC. It encodes CASSSLQGAVDEQYF.

The chain joins TRBV7-8 to TRBJ1-5; 9 bases match TRBD1. Germline CDR1 and CDR2: SGHVS and FQNEAQ. The CDR3 runs 17 residues. With 5 bases clipped from V and 6 bases from J, the junction kept 14 bases outside the gene matches. CDR3 loop: CASSARRDRAQGQPQHF. CDR3 bases: TGTGCCAGCAGCGCCCGACGGGACAGGGCTCAAGGTCAGCCCCAGCATTTT.

The chain joins TRBV15 to TRBJ2-3; 12 nucleotides match TRBD2. The CDR3 extends over 19 amino acids. V was pared by 5 bases and J by 5 bases, with 17 bases of the junction left unmatched. CDR1 is LNHNV, CDR2 YYDKDF, per germline (reference sequence). This CDR3 reads CATSRRGARLAGEVDTQYF. The CDR3 DNA is TGTGCCACCAGCCGAAGAGGGGCTAGACTAGCGGGGGAGGTAGATACGCAGTATTTT.

The chain combines TRBV27 with TRBJ2-7; 7 bases align to TRBD2. Trimming took 4 bases from V and 0 from J; bases not matched to a gene: 12. Germline CDR1 is MNHEY and CDR2 is SMNVEV (reference sequence). This CDR3 has 17 amino acids. In DNA, the CDR3 is TGTGCCAGCAGTTCACCCCAAGCGGGGCCCAACTCCTACGAGCAGTACTTC. Its translation: CASSSPQAGPNSYEQYF.

This chain links TRBV29-1 with TRBJ1-1; D may be TRBD1 (6 bases). This CDR3 spans 14 amino acids. The V end was cut by 4 bases, the J end by 11 bases, with 23 bases between. Germline CDR1 reads SQVTM; CDR2 reads ANQGSEA. CDR3 loop: CSVATGTLESLAFF. The CDR3 DNA follows: TGCAGCGTTGCCACAGGGACCCTTGAAAGCCTCGCTTTCTTT.

The chain carries TRBV5-6 and TRBJ1-1, with 7 bases aligning to TRBD1. Per the germline V gene, CDR1 is SGHDT and CDR2 is YYEEEE. The trim removed 4 bases at V and 1 base at J, leaving 7 bases unmatched. The CDR3 is 15 residues long. In DNA, the CDR3 is TGTGCCAGCAGCCCACAGGGGTCGGGGAACACTGAAGCTTTCTTT. Translated: CASSPQGSGNTEAFF.